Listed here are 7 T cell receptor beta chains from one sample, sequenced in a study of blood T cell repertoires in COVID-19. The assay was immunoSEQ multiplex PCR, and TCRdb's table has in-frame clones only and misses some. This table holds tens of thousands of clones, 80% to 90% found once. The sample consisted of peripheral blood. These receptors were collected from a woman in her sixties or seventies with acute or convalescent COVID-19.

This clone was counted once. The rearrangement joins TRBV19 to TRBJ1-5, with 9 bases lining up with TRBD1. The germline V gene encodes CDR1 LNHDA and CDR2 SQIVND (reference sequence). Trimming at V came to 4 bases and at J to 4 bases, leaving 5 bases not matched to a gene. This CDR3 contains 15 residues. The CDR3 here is CASSTTGTGNQPQHF. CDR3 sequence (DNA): TGTGCCAGTAGTACTACCGGGACAGGGAATCAGCCCCAGCATTTT. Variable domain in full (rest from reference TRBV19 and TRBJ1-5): DGGITQSPKYLFRKEGQNVTLSCEQNLNHDAMYWYRQDPGQGLRLIYYSQIVNDFQKGDIAEGYSVSREKKESFPLTVTSAQKNPTAFYLCASSTTGTGNQPQHFGDGTRLSIL.

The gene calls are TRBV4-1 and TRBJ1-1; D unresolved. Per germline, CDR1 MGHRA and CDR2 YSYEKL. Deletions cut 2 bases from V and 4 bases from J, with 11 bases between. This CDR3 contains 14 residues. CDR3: CASSQSRGSTEAFF. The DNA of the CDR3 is TGCGCCAGCAGCCAAAGCCGTGGGAGCACTGAAGCTTTCTTT.

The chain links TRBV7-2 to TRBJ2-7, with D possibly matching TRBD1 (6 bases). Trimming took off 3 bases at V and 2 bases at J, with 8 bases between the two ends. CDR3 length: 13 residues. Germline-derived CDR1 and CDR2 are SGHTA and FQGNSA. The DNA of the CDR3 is TGTGCCAGCAGCTTCTGGACAGCCTACGAGCAGTACTTC. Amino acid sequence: CASSFWTAYEQYF.

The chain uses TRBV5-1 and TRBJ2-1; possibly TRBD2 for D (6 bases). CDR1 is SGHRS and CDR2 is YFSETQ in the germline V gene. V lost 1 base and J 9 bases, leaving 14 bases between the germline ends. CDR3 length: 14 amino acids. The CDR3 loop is CASSLTGVDTEQFF. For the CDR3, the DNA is TGCGCCAGCAGCTTGACGGGAGTGGACACTGAGCAGTTCTTC.

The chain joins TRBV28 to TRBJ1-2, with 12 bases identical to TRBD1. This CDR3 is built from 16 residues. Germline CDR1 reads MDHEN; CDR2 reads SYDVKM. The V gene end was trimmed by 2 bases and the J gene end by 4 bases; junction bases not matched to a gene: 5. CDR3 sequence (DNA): TGTGCCAGCAGTTTAAGGGACAGGGGGCGCGGCTATGGCTACACCTTC. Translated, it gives CASSLRDRGRGYGYTF.

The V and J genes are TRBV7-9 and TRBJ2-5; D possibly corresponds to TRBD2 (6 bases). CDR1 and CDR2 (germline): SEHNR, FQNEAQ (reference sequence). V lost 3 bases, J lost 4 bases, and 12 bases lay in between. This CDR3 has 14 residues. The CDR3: CASSLRLGVETQYF. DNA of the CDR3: TGTGCCAGCAGCTTGAGACTAGGAGTAGAGACCCAGTACTTC.

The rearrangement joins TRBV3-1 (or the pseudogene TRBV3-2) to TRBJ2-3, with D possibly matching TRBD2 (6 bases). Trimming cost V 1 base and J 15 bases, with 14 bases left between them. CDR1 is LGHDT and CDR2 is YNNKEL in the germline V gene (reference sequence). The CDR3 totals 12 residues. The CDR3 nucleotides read TGTGCCAGCAGCCAAGGGCGGGACGGGAAATATTTT. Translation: CASSQGRDGKYF.